These 2 T cell receptor beta chains originate from one sample sequenced in a study of cytomegalovirus exposure and HLA in healthy donors. The primer mix had 60 Vbeta and 13 Jbeta primers. Using immunoSEQ multiplex PCR, the repertoire was profiled, and TCRdb retains in-frame clones only, with some absent. The sample lists about 200,000 clones, approximately 86% occurring once. Sequencing input: PBMCs. Receptors originate from a woman between 25 and 40 years old in good health and CMV-seronegative.

J is TRBJ2-5 and V is TRBV5-1; D possibly corresponds to TRBD1 (5 bases). The CDR3 contains 14 residues. V gave up 4 bases and J gave up 2 bases, with 12 bases separating them. Germline assignment: CDR1 SGHRS and CDR2 YFSETQ. The CDR3 loop is CASSGAGQQETQYF. The CDR3 DNA follows: TGCGCCAGCAGCGGGGCAGGACAACAAGAGACCCAGTACTTC.

The gene calls are TRBV7-2 and TRBJ1-4; possible D gene TRBD1, 5 bases. From germline, CDR1 is SGHTA and CDR2 FQGNSA. The CDR3 is 15 amino acids. The germline V and J ends were trimmed by 4 bases and 0 bases, with 9 bases remaining between them. The CDR3 sequence is CASSSRTPTNEKLFF. CDR3 sequence (DNA): TGTGCCAGCAGCTCGCGGACACCAACTAATGAAAAACTGTTTTTT.